This T cell receptor delta chain was profiled in a study of gamma-delta T cells after stem cell transplantation. This clone has more than one count but fewer than ten. This may stem from a read error, because a much larger clone lies one nucleotide away. TCRdb called clones anew from the RT-PCR reads with CATT. The sample contains some 1,600 delta-chain clones, 8.7% of which appear only once. The sample consisted of gamma-delta T cells. The receptor comes from a human donor. It is not recorded whose cells these are; they may come from a transplant donor.

The CDR3 nucleotides are TGTGCCTGTGACACCGTGTTGGGGGATTCCTTAAGAGGTAAACTCATCTTT. Its protein product is CACDTVLGDSLRGKLIF. This chain connects TRDV2 to TRDJ1; 8 nucleotides match TRDD3. Germline CDR1 is GEAIGNYY and CDR2 is EKD. J lost 7 bases, V lost 0 bases, and 15 bases had no gene match. The CDR3 has 17 residues.